The 25 T cell receptor beta chains below all came from one sample that was sequenced in a study of identical twins. A single record per CDR3 protein comes from TCRdb applying MiXCR to the 5' RACE reads. This sample has about 700,000 distinct CDR3 sequences, with 8% to 9% found just once. These same records also appear under a second study, on yellow fever vaccine responses in identical twins.

The sequencing input was PBMCs. These receptor sequences come from a woman under 30 in good health.

This clonotype occurred a few times. The V call is TRBV12-5, the J call TRBJ2-1; TRBD2 is a possible D gene (5 bases). The CDR3 covers 12 residues. Between the trimmed V and J ends, which lost 6 bases and 8 bases, there was a span of 11 bases. The germline V gene encodes CDR1 LGHNT and CDR2 FRNRAP. CDR3 sequence reads: CASGNGGYEQFF. CDR3 DNA sequence: TGTGCTAGTGGCAATGGAGGTTATGAGCAGTTCTTC.

The chain employs TRBV7-8 and TRBJ1-1; D is perhaps TRBD1 (6 bases). With 4 bases removed from V and 10 bases from J, the gap between germline ends came to 22 bases. The CDR3 extends over 15 amino acids. Germline CDR1 and CDR2: SGHVS and FQNEAQ. The CDR3 spells CASSSKREQGNGAFF. The CDR3 nucleotides read TGTGCCAGCAGCTCCAAAAGAGAACAGGGTAACGGAGCTTTCTTT.

This clonotype was seen a handful of times. The chain couples TRBV4-2 to TRBJ1-5, with 7 positions matching TRBD1. The length of the CDR3 is 15 residues. The V segment lost 0 bases and the J segment 5 bases; nucleotides outside the gene matches: 4. Germline V gives CDR1 LGHNA, CDR2 YNFKEQ. This CDR3 reads CASSQDGRGDQPQHF. In nucleotides, the CDR3 is TGTGCCAGCAGCCAAGATGGCAGGGGGGATCAGCCCCAGCATTTT.

This clonotype has a count of ten or more. The chain has TRBV10-3 and TRBJ2-7; perhaps TRBD2 as D (5 bases). The CDR3 has 16 residues. Trimming took 6 bases from V and 0 from J, leaving 18 bases between them. The germline V gene encodes CDR1 ENHRY and CDR2 SYGVKD. For the CDR3, the DNA is TGTGCCATCAGCTACGGGGTAGCGAGAGGCTCCTACGAGCAGTACTTC. Protein product: CAISYGVARGSYEQYF.

This clonotype appeared many times. The rearrangement joins TRBV29-1 to TRBJ2-7, with D tentatively TRBD2 (6 bases). CDR3 size: 13 residues. Per germline, CDR1 SQVTM and CDR2 ANQGSEA. Between the trimmed V and J ends, which lost 3 bases and 0 bases, there was a span of 9 bases. The CDR3 DNA reads as TGCAGCGTTGAGGGGGGAGACTCCTACGAGCAGTACTTC. Translated, it gives CSVEGGDSYEQYF.

The sample holds a few counts of this clonotype. The V and J genes are TRBV4-1 and TRBJ2-7; TRBD2 aligns across 10 bases. CDR3 length: 17 residues. The trim removed 2 bases at V and 3 bases at J, leaving 10 bases unmatched. Germline V gene data show CDR1 as MGHRA and CDR2 as YSYEKL. The CDR3 DNA sequence: TGCGCCAGCAGCCAACCCACCTCTAGCGGGAGTTTCTACGAGCAGTACTTC. Translation gives CASSQPTSSGSFYEQYF.

This clonotype was counted a few times. The chain is built from TRBV4-2 and TRBJ2-5, with 8 bases lining up with TRBD1. Germline loops: CDR1 LGHNA, CDR2 YNFKEQ. V gave up 5 bases and J gave up 5 bases; unmatched junction bases: 4. The CDR3 runs to 13 residues. DNA of the CDR3: TGTGCCAGCAGCGGACAGGGTTGGGAGACCCAGTACTTC. It encodes CASSGQGWETQYF.

The chain combines TRBV20-1 with TRBJ2-7; either TRBD1 or TRBD2 may supply D (5 bases each). Per germline, CDR1 DFQATT and CDR2 SNEGSKA (reference sequence). V was shortened by 4 bases and J by 4 bases, with 17 bases between the two germline ends. The CDR3 consists of 14 residues. For the CDR3, the DNA is TGCAGTGCTATTGGGACCGGGGTACCTTACGAGCAGTACTTC. The encoded protein is CSAIGTGVPYEQYF.

V and J are TRBV5-1 and TRBJ2-5; 8 bases are a match to TRBD1. CDR1 is SGHRS and CDR2 is YFSETQ in the germline V gene. CDR3 size: 17 residues. V was clipped by 3 bases and J by 0 bases; unmatched bases: 10. CDR3 coding DNA: TGCGCCAGCAGCTGGAGCCGGGACAGGCGTTACCAAGAGACCCAGTACTTC. Residues: CASSWSRDRRYQETQYF.

This chain connects TRBV29-1 to TRBJ1-2; unclear D gene. Between the trimmed V and J ends, which lost 1 base and 3 bases, there was a span of 6 bases. The germline CDR1 and CDR2 sequences are SQVTM and ANQGSEA. This CDR3 is built from 12 residues. The chain's CDR3 is CSVEGRDYGYTF. The CDR3 nucleotides are TGCAGCGTTGAAGGACGGGACTATGGCTACACCTTC.

This clonotype was observed a few times. The chain is built from TRBV28 and TRBJ2-7; D is possibly TRBD1 or TRBD2 (6 bases each). The V end was cut by 8 bases, the J end by 0 bases, with 11 bases between. The germline V gene has CDR1 MDHEN and CDR2 SYDVKM. The CDR3 runs to 13 residues. The DNA of the CDR3 is TGTGCCAGCGGGGGGCAGACCTCCTACGAGCAGTACTTC. It translates to CASGGQTSYEQYF.

In its sample, this clonotype was seen a few times. The V call is TRBV20-1, the J call TRBJ2-3; TRBD2 aligns across 9 bases. This CDR3 comprises 16 residues. The germline V gene encodes CDR1 DFQATT and CDR2 SNEGSKA (reference sequence). The V and J ends lost 5 bases and 3 bases, in that order; junction bases with no gene match: 12. The CDR3 is CSALKKPGLATDTQYF. The CDR3 DNA reads as TGCAGTGCTCTTAAAAAACCGGGACTAGCAACAGATACGCAGTATTTT.

The chain carries TRBV28 and TRBJ2-5; 9 positions agree with TRBD2. V shed 3 bases, J shed 2 bases, and the junction held 10 bases outside the gene matches. This CDR3 has 17 residues. The germline V gene has CDR1 MDHEN and CDR2 SYDVKM. The chain's CDR3 is CASSLPGLAISQETQYF. The CDR3 DNA follows: TGTGCCAGCAGTTTGCCGGGACTAGCTATTTCGCAAGAGACCCAGTACTTC.

J is TRBJ2-5 and V is TRBV20-1; possibly TRBD1 for D (6 bases). This CDR3 contains 14 residues. Germline V gene sequence: CDR1 DFQATT, CDR2 SNEGSKA (reference sequence). The V gene lost 3 bases and the J gene lost 5 bases, with 16 bases spanning the gap. The CDR3 region has the DNA TGCAGTGCTAGTCTGGATACAAGGGGGGAGACCCAGTACTTC. Its protein is CSASLDTRGETQYF.

Many counts were recorded for this clonotype. The V gene is TRBV2, the J gene TRBJ2-5, with TRBD2 matching 8 bases. Trimming at V came to 1 base and at J to 9 bases, leaving 7 bases not matched to a gene. The germline V gene encodes CDR1 SNHLY and CDR2 FYNNEI. The CDR3 has 14 residues. The CDR3 bases are TGTGCCAGCAGTGAAGATCCAGCGGGGGAGCCCCAGTACTTC. Translation: CASSEDPAGEPQYF. Supplemented by reference TRBV2 and TRBJ2-5, the full variable domain reads EPEVTQTPSHQVTQMGQEVILRCVPISNHLYFYWYRQILGQKVEFLVSFYNNEISEKSEIFDDQFSVERPDGSNFTLKIRSTKLEDSAMYFCASSEDPAGEPQYFGPGTRLLVL.

This clonotype occurred a few times. The chain has TRBV4-3 and TRBJ2-7; the match to TRBD1 covers 9 bases. Trimming removed 3 bases from V and 2 bases from J; junction bases left unmatched: 2. The CDR3 sequence is 14 residues long. Germline V gene lookup returns CDR1 LGHNA and CDR2 YSLEER. CDR3 nucleotide sequence: TGCGCCAGCAGCCATCGACAGGGGGCCTACGAGCAGTACTTC. It specifies CASSHRQGAYEQYF.

This sequence joins TRBV28 and TRBJ2-3, with TRBD2 identical over 12 bases. J lost 2 bases, V lost 2 bases, and 5 bases had no gene match. The V gene's germline CDR1 is MDHEN and CDR2 SYDVKM. This CDR3 has 17 residues. CDR3: CASSLTRTSGNTDTQYF. DNA of the CDR3: TGTGCCAGCAGTTTAACCCGGACTAGCGGGAACACAGATACGCAGTATTTT. Looking up the rest from reference TRBV28 and TRBJ2-3 gives the full variable domain: DVKVTQSSRYLVKRTGEKVFLECVQDMDHENMFWYRQDPGLGLRLIYFSYDVKMKEKGDIPEGYSVSREKKERFSLILESASTNQTSMYLCASSLTRTSGNTDTQYFGPGTRLTVL.

The rearrangement uses TRBV7-9 and TRBJ1-5; possible D gene TRBD1, 6 bases. The V gene lost 2 bases and the J gene lost 6 bases, with 20 bases spanning the gap. The germline gives CDR1 SEHNR, CDR2 FQNEAQ (reference sequence). This CDR3 is 17 amino acids long. CDR3 amino acids: CASSLIIQGKNVQPQHF. The CDR3 DNA reads TGTGCCAGCAGCTTAATAATCCAGGGGAAGAATGTTCAGCCCCAGCATTTT.

This clonotype has more than one count but fewer than ten. The rearrangement uses TRBV11-2 and TRBJ2-5; 10 bases map to TRBD2. The V gene end was trimmed by 5 bases and the J gene end by 5 bases; junction bases not matched to a gene: 8. CDR1 SGHAT and CDR2 FQNNGV come from the germline V gene. The CDR3 sequence is 15 residues long. This chain's CDR3 is CASSPAGGPLETQYF. In DNA form, the CDR3 reads TGTGCCAGCAGCCCAGCGGGAGGGCCCTTGGAGACCCAGTACTTC.

This clonotype was picked up a small number of times. J is TRBJ1-5 and V is TRBV20-1; no firm D call. The germline gives CDR1 DFQATT, CDR2 SNEGSKA (reference sequence). CDR3 length: 14 residues. V gave up 6 bases and J gave up 3 bases, with 15 bases separating them. The CDR3: CSARSPSPNQPQHF. The CDR3, as DNA: TGCAGTGCCCGATCCCCGAGCCCCAATCAGCCCCAGCATTTT.

This clonotype came up many times. V is TRBV5-5 and J is TRBJ2-5; 9 nucleotides agree with TRBD1. From germline, CDR1 is SGHKS and CDR2 YYEKEE (reference sequence). This CDR3 comprises 15 residues. V gave up 4 bases and J gave up 2 bases; unmatched junction bases: 6. CDR3 residues: CASSLEGQGQETQYF. CDR3 sequence (DNA): TGTGCCAGCAGCCTCGAGGGACAGGGACAAGAGACCCAGTACTTC.

This clonotype was observed a few times. The chain uses TRBV6-2 or TRBV6-3 and TRBJ2-1; D may match TRBD1 or TRBD2 (6 bases each). In germline, CDR1 is MNHEY, CDR2 SVGEGT. Between the trimmed V and J ends, which lost 2 bases and 8 bases, there was a span of 13 bases. This CDR3 is 14 amino acids long. Here the CDR3 reads CASSYGGRSDEQFF. DNA of the CDR3: TGTGCCAGCAGTTACGGGGGGCGCAGTGATGAGCAGTTCTTC.

This clonotype was found a few times. The chain uses TRBV20-1 and TRBJ2-5; D might be TRBD1 or TRBD2, each matching 6 bases. This CDR3 is 15 amino acids long. V was clipped by 0 bases and J by 1 base, with 12 bases between them. CDR1 and CDR2 (germline): DFQATT, SNEGSKA (reference sequence). In DNA, the CDR3 is TGCAGTGCTAGAGATCTGCGGGACATCCAAGAGACCCAGTACTTC. It translates to CSARDLRDIQETQYF.

This clonotype was observed a handful of times. This chain joins TRBV4-3 and TRBJ2-1, with 11 positions matching TRBD2. The CDR3 is 16 residues long. V lost 1 base, J lost 4 bases, and 3 bases stayed unmatched. In germline, CDR1 is LGHNA, CDR2 YSLEER. The CDR3 region is CASSQGRTSGYNEQFF. The CDR3 bases are TGCGCCAGCAGCCAAGGAAGGACTAGCGGGTACAATGAGCAGTTCTTC.

The chain is built from TRBV6-1 and TRBJ2-7, with 8 bases aligning to TRBD1. The germline V gene has CDR1 MNHNS and CDR2 SASEGT. CDR3 size: 14 residues. V lost 6 bases and J lost 4; bases outside the gene matches: 8. The chain's CDR3 is CASSQTGVTYEQYF. Here the CDR3 DNA reads TGTGCCAGCAGCCAGACAGGGGTGACTTACGAGCAGTACTTC.